The present T cell receptor beta chain was sequenced within a study of T cell responses to AZD1222 COVID-19 vaccine. Overall study results and limits: Females outnumbered males among donors, who were mostly white British; clonal diversity was possibly underestimated. Of the AZD1222 recipients, only 5 to 7 were seropositive at baseline. A rise in Spike-specific TCR breadth and depth followed two AZD1222 doses. Reportedly, nearly half the spike-specific TCRs target unmutated variant regions.

Produced via immunoSEQ multiplex PCR; TCRdb's table is partial and in-frame only. The sample shows 150,000 to 200,000 clones, over 90% of them seen only once. Germline CDR1 is MRHNA and CDR2 is SNTAGT. Trimming took off 3 bases at V and 3 bases at J, with 13 bases between the two ends. CDR3 length equals 15 residues. Turning to this clone: Its antigen is currently unknown.

This TCR was sampled from an adult in good health. The specimen comprised peripheral blood, sampled on day 0 of AZD1222 vaccination. V and J are TRBV6-4 and TRBJ2-3; no reliable D call. CDR3 sequence: CASSEGDTKTDTQYF. As DNA, the CDR3 is TGTGCCAGCAGTGAAGGAGATACTAAAACAGATACGCAGTATTTT.